This TCR beta chain was observed in a study of T cells in Graves' hyperthyroidism and ophthalmopathy. This clonotype showed up many times. Amplified TCR beta CDR3 regions came from RNA transcripts. A first-round RT-PCR of the TCR CDR3 used the HTBI primer set. TCRdb analysed the multiplex PCR reads with MiXCR anew, one entry per CDR3 protein. The table lists 500,000 or so distinct CDR3 sequences, roughly 16% of them singletons, with around 28% in the top ten. V was clipped by 2 bases and J by 5 bases, with 15 bases between them. The germline V gene has CDR1 MDHEN and CDR2 SYDVKM. The length of the CDR3 is 15 residues.

The sequencing sample was made of blood. This sequence was found in a woman aged 25-40 years with Graves' ophthalmopathy. The V gene is TRBV28, the J gene TRBJ1-1; possible D gene TRBD1, 6 bases. The CDR3 nucleotides read TGTGCCAGCAGTTTACTGGGGGGCGTACTTACTGAAGCTTTCTTT. This codes for CASSLLGGVLTEAFF.